This TCR beta chain originates from a study of technical replicates of blood from a handful of donors. The germline V gene has CDR1 WSHSY and CDR2 SAAADI. This CDR3 comprises 16 residues. V shed 8 bases and J shed 0 bases, with 16 bases lying between them. Sequencing was performed with immunoSEQ multiplex PCR; in TCRdb, only in-frame clones are kept and a portion is missing. Of about 97,000 clones detected, 90% to 97% appear once; the ten largest clones hold approximately 0.38%. The chain couples TRBV10-2 to TRBJ2-2, with D possibly matching TRBD2 (6 bases). The sample comprised T cells isolated from PBMCs. The source of this sequence is a human donor in good health. The CDR3 coding sequence is TGCGCCAGCGGGAGGCAGGGCGGCTCGAACACCGGGGAGCTGTTTTTT. Residues: CASGRQGGSNTGELFF.